A selection of T cell receptor beta chains follows, all from one sample in a study of T-cell reconstitution after alpha-beta-depleted transplantation in children. MiXCR was run by TCRdb on the PCR reads, yielding one entry per CDR3 protein. In the table there are around 370,000 distinct CDR3 sequences, 10% to 13% of which are singletons. The input for sequencing was PBMCs from the stem cell graft donor, taken from the stem cell graft. Source of these receptors: a human donor who donated a stem cell graft to a child with acute lymphoblastic leukemia. The conserved cysteine and the conserved F or W are not part of the CDR3 here. Fields, in order: D gene, J gene, V gene, clone size, CDR3 protein. The D gene is left open where the match is weak. Clone size is not always given. Where it is, it says once, few, many or a class for expanded clones.

TRBD2 | TRBJ2-3 | TRBV7-2 | many | ASSLPGRAKDTQY
TRBD1 | TRBJ1-1 | TRBV29-1 | many | SADRGVDEAF
. | TRBJ1-2 | TRBV15 | few | ATSREVTPDYGYT
. | TRBJ2-7 | TRBV12-3/TRBV12-4 | . | ASSPVAGTTNYEQY
TRBD2 | TRBJ2-7 | TRBV20-1 | . | CARKGLAGPSSYEQY
. | TRBJ2-7 | TRBV7-9 | few | ASSPSLQPYEQY
TRBD2 | TRBJ2-1 | TRBV4-1 | few | ASSRLAGVNNEQF
TRBD2 | TRBJ2-1 | TRBV11-2 | . | ASSLFGLAGGPRTYNEQF
. | TRBJ2-1 | TRBV4-3 | few | ASSQDSVQVSYNEQF
TRBD2 | TRBJ2-7 | TRBV9 | . | ASSPPRASGSYEQY
. | TRBJ2-3 | TRBV6-1 | few | ASSALGAGGDTQY
TRBD2 | TRBJ2-3 | TRBV6-1 | many | ASSEFGASGRRSTQY
TRBD2 | TRBJ2-3 | TRBV4-1 | many | ASSPHYLAGGTDTQY
. | TRBJ2-1 | TRBV5-6 | many | ASSYLANEQF
TRBD2 | TRBJ2-3 | TRBV7-3 | . | ASSLSLAGEPDTQY
. | TRBJ1-5 | TRBV6-1 | . | ASSPGQRADQPQH
. | TRBJ2-2 | TRBV7-3 | . | ASSVGGSTGELF
. | TRBJ2-7 | TRBV5-1 | many | ASSVYSYEQY
TRBD2 | TRBJ2-5 | TRBV4-1 | few | ASSQDRGSGLAGGVEETQY
. | TRBJ1-2 | TRBV20-1 | . | SAREGGAQGYT
TRBD1 | TRBJ1-1 | TRBV6-1 | . | ASEGQPNTEAF
TRBD1 | TRBJ2-2 | TRBV7-8 | few | ASRDRGRTGELF
. | TRBJ1-2 | TRBV6-1 | . | ASSDRGTGSGYT
. | TRBJ2-7 | TRBV28 | few | ASSFTYRSYEQY
TRBD2 | TRBJ2-1 | TRBV20-1 | . | SARGQTSGSYNEQF
TRBD1 | TRBJ2-1 | TRBV7-9 | few | ASSLVSGGHNEQF
. | TRBJ1-4 | TRBV6-5 | . | ASSYSGGADEKLF
. | TRBJ2-7 | TRBV9 | few | ASSVRGDSYEQY
TRBD1 | TRBJ2-1 | TRBV5-4 | . | ASSPGDRSSYNEQF
. | TRBJ2-3 | TRBV4-2 | few | ASSPLGPEDTQY
. | TRBJ1-5 | TRBV28 | many | ASSRTIMGNQPQH
. | TRBJ2-1 | TRBV29-1 | many | SFGPYVNEQF
. | TRBJ1-1 | TRBV6-5 | many | ASSSPGGNTEAF
TRBD2 | TRBJ2-7 | TRBV12-3/TRBV12-4 | . | ASRSTVGSGRGDEQY
. | TRBJ2-3 | TRBV28 | many | ASRPILELRSTDTQY
. | TRBJ2-3 | TRBV3-1 | . | ASSGAAVPDTHY
. | TRBJ1-3 | TRBV9 | . | ASSPMRATSGNTIY
. | TRBJ2-3 | TRBV6-2/TRBV6-3 | many | ASSYFRGRGQDTQY
TRBD1 | TRBJ2-7 | TRBV5-1 | . | ASSLGNSGQGSYEQY
TRBD2 | TRBJ2-5 | TRBV4-3 | . | ASSQDWSGTSRETQY
. | TRBJ2-1 | TRBV4-1 | many | ASTPRGEGYNEQF
. | TRBJ1-1 | TRBV7-2 | many | ASSLRVGGSTEAF
TRBD2 | TRBJ2-5 | TRBV24-1 | many | ATSDSASGRETQY
. | TRBJ1-1 | TRBV4-2 | . | ASSQGLEAEAF
. | TRBJ1-5 | TRBV28 | few | ASSPPTGGLKPQH
. | TRBJ2-1 | TRBV4-3 | many | ASSQGPGQGVPTEQF
. | TRBJ2-1 | TRBV20-1 | . | SARQISYNEQF
. | TRBJ1-1 | TRBV3-1 | few | ASSLAGWATEAF
TRBD1 | TRBJ2-1 | TRBV5-1 | few | ASSLGDSGSYNEQF
. | TRBJ1-1 | TRBV7-2 | few | ASSLFGLSNTEAF
TRBD2 | TRBJ2-7 | TRBV5-1 | many | ASSPGTSGSYNEQY
TRBD2 | TRBJ2-1 | TRBV7-2 | few | ASSIRTSGNNEQF
TRBD2 | TRBJ2-1 | TRBV12-3/TRBV12-4 | many | ASSLVAGRMDEQF